The 27 T cell receptor beta chains below come from one sample, sequenced in a study of identical twins. TCRdb ran MiXCR on the 5' RACE reads and lists one entry per CDR3 protein. The sample has 400,000 to 500,000 distinct CDR3 sequences, roughly 20% seen once. The sample consisted of naive T cells sorted from blood. The receptors come from a middle-aged man in good health.

This clonotype has more than one count but fewer than ten. The V and J genes are TRBV5-1 and TRBJ2-2, with 8 bases identical to TRBD1. Germline CDR1 is SGHRS and CDR2 is YFSETQ. Losses at the gene ends were 3 bases for V and 4 bases for J; bases not matched to a gene: 5. The CDR3 covers 15 residues. CDR3 amino acids: CASSSRQGSTGELFF. CDR3 DNA: TGCGCCAGCAGCTCCCGACAGGGGAGCACCGGGGAGCTGTTTTTT.

V gene TRBV7-2 combines with J gene TRBJ2-1; maybe TRBD1 (5 bases). The CDR3 covers 12 residues. V was shortened by 3 bases and J by 10 bases, with 10 bases between the two germline ends. Per the germline V gene, CDR1 is SGHTA and CDR2 is FQGNSA. The CDR3 loop is CASSFREREQFF. CDR3 nucleotide sequence: TGTGCCAGCAGCTTCAGGGAACGGGAGCAGTTCTTC.

This clonotype was recorded many times. V and J are TRBV12-3 or TRBV12-4 and TRBJ2-7; 7 bases fit TRBD1. The CDR3 covers 14 residues. The V segment lost 5 bases and the J segment 6 bases; nucleotides outside the gene matches: 10. Here the CDR3 reads CASSLVDRLSEQYF. The CDR3 bases are TGTGCCAGCAGTCTCGTGGACAGGCTGAGCGAGCAGTACTTC.

This clonotype was observed a handful of times. J is TRBJ1-5 and V is TRBV7-8, with 7 bases matching TRBD1. Per the germline V gene, CDR1 is SGHVS and CDR2 is FQNEAQ. The CDR3 totals 15 residues. J was trimmed by 3 bases and V by 5 bases; bases with no gene match: 7. The CDR3, as DNA: TGTGCCAGCAGCGATATGGGACAGCACAATCAGCCCCAGCATTTT. Its protein product is CASSDMGQHNQPQHF.

In this sample, this clonotype turned up many times. This chain uses TRBV6-1 with TRBJ2-5, with a weak D call TRBD1 (6 bases). V lost 6 bases and J 1 base, leaving 18 bases between the germline ends. The CDR3 has 16 amino acids. Germline assignment: CDR1 MNHNS and CDR2 SASEGT. CDR3 in amino acids: CASSPGQTLTQETQYF. For the CDR3, the DNA is TGTGCCAGCAGCCCAGGACAGACCTTAACCCAAGAGACCCAGTACTTC.

In its sample, this clonotype was seen a few times. The genes are TRBV29-1 and TRBJ2-1, with a possible D match to TRBD2 (6 bases). V gave up 7 bases and J gave up 5 bases, with 18 bases separating them. From germline, CDR1 is SQVTM and CDR2 ANQGSEA. This CDR3 comprises 14 residues. The CDR3 sequence is CSAALGTANNEQFF. CDR3 in DNA: TGCAGCGCTGCCCTCGGGACTGCGAACAATGAGCAGTTCTTC.

The chain joins TRBV7-2 to TRBJ2-5, with D uncertain. This CDR3 region has 14 residues. V lost 3 bases and J lost 0, with 8 bases in between. From germline, CDR1 is SGHTA and CDR2 FQGNSA. CDR3 in amino acids: CASSLTVYQETQYF. The CDR3 DNA reads TGTGCCAGCAGCTTGACTGTGTACCAAGAGACCCAGTACTTC.

This clonotype was recorded once. The genes are TRBV7-9 and TRBJ2-3; TRBD1 is a possible D gene (5 bases). Germline V gives CDR1 SEHNR, CDR2 FQNEAQ (reference sequence). V was shortened by 5 bases and J by 8 bases, with 11 bases between the two germline ends. This CDR3 spans 12 amino acids. The CDR3 DNA reads as TGTGCCAGCAGCCCTGCCCAGGGTACGCAGTATTTT. This gives the protein CASSPAQGTQYF.

This clonotype came up many times. This chain uses TRBV20-1 with TRBJ2-2; TRBD1 matches at 9 bases. This CDR3 region has 16 residues. Looked up from germline, CDR1 is DFQATT and CDR2 is SNEGSKA (reference sequence). V trimming: 3 bases; J trimming: 3 bases; junction bases outside the gene matches: 8. The CDR3 is CSARDGQGSHTGELFF. The CDR3 DNA reads as TGCAGTGCTAGGGATGGACAGGGGAGTCACACCGGGGAGCTGTTTTTT.

This chain joins TRBV6-1 and TRBJ2-7, with no clear D. The germline V and J ends were trimmed by 7 bases and 2 bases, with 15 bases remaining between them. There are 14 residues in the CDR3. Germline V CDR1 and CDR2: MNHNS, SASEGT. This CDR3 is CASIPSSLTYEQYF. The CDR3 nucleotides are TGTGCCAGCATTCCCTCGTCCCTCACCTACGAGCAGTACTTC.

V is TRBV15 and J is TRBJ2-2, with 8 bases identical to TRBD2. The V segment lost 1 base and the J segment 4 bases; nucleotides outside the gene matches: 8. Germline CDR1 LNHNV, CDR2 YYDKDF (reference sequence). This CDR3 spans 17 amino acids. CDR3 nucleotide sequence: TGTGCCACCAGCAGAGGTGGACTAGCTGTAGGCACCGGGGAGCTGTTTTTT. It yields the protein CATSRGGLAVGTGELFF.

This clonotype was detected ten times or more. The rearrangement joins TRBV9 to TRBJ2-2; TRBD1 is a possible D gene (5 bases). This CDR3 comprises 15 residues. Germline V CDR1 and CDR2: SGDLS, YYNGEE. V shed 4 bases and J shed 2 bases, with 12 bases lying between them. CDR3 coding DNA: TGTGCCAGCAGCCCGCCGGACATAAACACCGGGGAGCTGTTTTTT. It yields the protein CASSPPDINTGELFF. The full variable domain, its missing parts supplied by reference TRBV9 and TRBJ2-2, is DSGVTQTPKHLITATGQRVTLRCSPRSGDLSVYWYQQSLDQGLQFLIQYYNGEERAKGNILERFSAQQFPDLHSELNLSSLELGDSALYFCASSPPDINTGELFFGEGSRLTVL.

This clonotype was seen more than once but under ten times. The V and J genes are TRBV4-3 and TRBJ2-7; 9 nucleotides agree with TRBD1. The trim removed 3 bases at V and 3 bases at J, leaving 15 bases unmatched. Germline V CDR1 and CDR2: LGHNA, YSLEER. The CDR3 runs to 18 residues. This CDR3 reads CASSHSPRPDRGDYEQYF. In nucleotides, the CDR3 is TGCGCCAGCAGCCACTCTCCAAGACCGGACAGGGGAGACTACGAGCAGTACTTC.

This clonotype was seen only a few times. The chain uses TRBV6-2 or TRBV6-3 and TRBJ2-7, with unresolved D. CDR3 length equals 13 residues. Germline-derived CDR1 and CDR2 are MNHEY and SVGEGT. Trimming pared 0 bases from V and 2 bases from J, leaving 5 bases between. CDR3: CASSYSRAYEQYF. The CDR3 DNA reads TGTGCCAGCAGTTACTCACGGGCCTACGAGCAGTACTTC.

In this sample, this clonotype turned up a few times. The gene calls are TRBV5-1 and TRBJ1-1; unclear D gene. V lost 6 bases to trimming and J lost 0 bases, with 15 bases between them. Germline CDR1 SGHRS, CDR2 YFSETQ. The CDR3 covers 15 residues. The chain's CDR3 is CASTHNGGVNTEAFF. The CDR3 DNA sequence: TGCGCCAGCACCCATAATGGTGGGGTGAACACTGAAGCTTTCTTT.

This clonotype turned up a few times. The chain links TRBV24-1 to TRBJ2-1; TRBD1 aligns across 9 bases. The CDR3 totals 18 residues. The germline V gene encodes CDR1 KGHDR and CDR2 SFDVKD. Trimming cost V 4 bases and J 2 bases; bases outside gene matches: 11. The CDR3: CATSDREKTGGPYNEQFF. Here the CDR3 DNA reads TGTGCCACCAGTGACCGAGAAAAAACAGGGGGCCCCTACAATGAGCAGTTCTTC.

At least ten counts were recorded for this clonotype. The chain employs TRBV5-1 and TRBJ2-3; TRBD1 matches 8 bases. Germline V gene sequence: CDR1 SGHRS, CDR2 YFSETQ. Germline trimming cut 0 bases from V and 1 base from J; bases unmatched to any gene: 1. This CDR3 has 15 amino acids. The CDR3 region is CASSLADRGTDTQYF. CDR3 nucleotides: TGCGCCAGCAGCTTGGCGGACAGGGGCACAGATACGCAGTATTTT.

The chain couples TRBV5-5 to TRBJ2-5; tentatively, D is TRBD1 (5 bases). Germline V gene data show CDR1 as SGHKS and CDR2 as YYEKEE (reference sequence). The CDR3 contains 18 residues. The V end lost 1 base, the J end lost 4 bases, and 23 bases lay between the germline ends. CDR3 loop: CASSLSSQGASWTETQYF. The CDR3 region has the DNA TGTGCCAGCAGCTTGTCTTCTCAGGGTGCGTCGTGGACAGAGACCCAGTACTTC.

Ten or more counts support this clonotype. This chain uses TRBV4-3 with TRBJ1-6; D remains unclear. Between the trimmed V and J ends, which lost 1 base and 6 bases, there was a span of 13 bases. The CDR3 has 16 residues. Germline assignment: CDR1 LGHNA and CDR2 YSLEER. This chain's CDR3 is CASSQAWTGVNSPLHF. The CDR3 DNA sequence: TGCGCCAGCAGCCAAGCCTGGACGGGCGTTAATTCACCCCTCCACTTT.

This sequence joins TRBV12-3 or TRBV12-4 and TRBJ2-1, with D perhaps TRBD2 (5 bases). The CDR3 extends over 13 amino acids. Trimming cost V 3 bases and J 5 bases, with 8 bases left between them. Here the CDR3 DNA reads TGTGCCAGCAGTTTTCGGACTGACAATGAGCAGTTCTTC. As protein: CASSFRTDNEQFF.

This clonotype was seen only a few times. The V and J genes are TRBV29-1 and TRBJ2-3, with 12 bases that match TRBD2. The CDR3 runs to 16 residues. CDR1 and CDR2 from the germline V gene are SQVTM and ANQGSEA. V was clipped by 6 bases and J by 4 bases; unmatched bases: 11. CDR3 coding DNA: TGCAGCGTGAAAGGACTAGCGGGGACGGCCCCAGATACGCAGTATTTT. Amino acids: CSVKGLAGTAPDTQYF.

The table lists this clonotype with a few counts. This chain connects TRBV5-6 to TRBJ2-5; the D gene is possibly TRBD2 (5 bases). CDR1 SGHDT and CDR2 YYEEEE come from the germline V gene. Trimming stripped 4 bases from V and 5 bases from J, with 15 bases between. There are 14 residues in the CDR3. CDR3 sequence (DNA): TGTGCCAGCAGCACCGTTGGGGAGTATGAGACCCAGTACTTC. Protein: CASSTVGEYETQYF.

This clonotype was seen ten or more times. This sequence joins TRBV12-3 or TRBV12-4 and TRBJ2-1, with TRBD2 matching over 9 bases. This CDR3 contains 15 residues. V was clipped by 3 bases and J by 2 bases; unmatched bases: 2. The CDR3 reads CASSLLAGPYNEQFF. CDR3 nucleotide sequence: TGTGCCAGCAGTTTGCTAGCGGGGCCCTACAATGAGCAGTTCTTC.

The genes are TRBV7-2 and TRBJ2-1; D uncertain. Trimming left V 1 base short and J 7 bases short, with 11 bases between. The CDR3 extends over 14 amino acids. The germline gives CDR1 SGHTA, CDR2 FQGNSA. The CDR3 sequence: CASSLVPDGNEQFF. For the CDR3, the DNA is TGTGCCAGCAGCTTAGTTCCGGACGGGAATGAGCAGTTCTTC.

The rearrangement uses TRBV18 and TRBJ1-1; D not resolved. This CDR3 is 14 amino acids long. Germline V CDR1 and CDR2: KGHSH, LQKENI. V lost 0 bases, J lost 6 bases, and 11 bases lay in between. The CDR3 spells CASSPPMGKSEAFF. As DNA, the CDR3 is TGTGCCAGCTCACCACCGATGGGTAAATCTGAAGCTTTCTTT.

A remark on this clonotype: A much larger clone differs from this one at a single base, so this may be a read error. The gene calls are TRBV10-3 and TRBJ2-7; D not resolved. The CDR3 runs to 15 residues. The V gene's germline CDR1 is ENHRY and CDR2 SYGVKD. CDR3 sequence (DNA): TGTGCCATCAGCGCCCCGGGCAGCCAACCCAACGAGCGGTACTTC. The encoded protein is CAISAPGSQPNERYF.

This chain links TRBV20-1 with TRBJ1-5; D is perhaps TRBD1 (6 bases). This CDR3 is built from 16 residues. Germline CDR1 reads DFQATT; CDR2 reads SNEGSKA (reference sequence). Trimming took 0 bases from V and 5 from J, leaving 17 bases between them. CDR3 sequence reads: CSARDDRLTGYQPQHF. CDR3 DNA: TGCAGTGCTAGAGATGACAGGCTCACGGGGTATCAGCCCCAGCATTTT.